Sequencing of this T cell receptor beta chain was carried out in a study of blood T cell repertoires in COVID-19. V was cut by 5 bases and J by 5 bases, with 18 bases left in between. The CDR3 loop spans 15 amino acids. CDR1 is MNHEY, CDR2 SVGAGI, per germline. Original data processing: Cell counts per sample came from amplifying reference gene primers. Using immunoSEQ multiplex PCR, the repertoire was profiled, and TCRdb retains in-frame clones only, with some absent. V and J calls plus clone size are reproduced from that table; the DNA served to infer D and trimming. This sample yields roughly 220,000 clones, of which roughly 86% are seen a single time; 9.5% to 13% belongs to the top ten.

This clonotype was sampled from a woman between 50 and 59 years old with COVID-19, enrolled during active disease. The sequenced sample consisted of peripheral blood. The chain joins TRBV6-5 to TRBJ2-5, with a possible D match to TRBD1 (6 bases). The DNA of the CDR3 is TGTGCCAGCAGTACGGACAGTCCGGCCCGGGAGACCCAGTACTTC. It yields the protein CASSTDSPARETQYF.